Listed below are T cell receptor beta chains from one sample, sequenced in a study of blood T cell repertoires in COVID-19. Repertoires were generated with immunoSEQ multiplex PCR, while TCRdb's copy carries only in-frame clones and drops some. The sample shows about 60,000 clones, approximately 79% of them seen only once. Sequencing used peripheral blood. These receptors all stem from a man aged 60 to 75 with acute or convalescent COVID-19. Both conserved end residues are part of each CDR3. The D gene is left open where the match is weak. Clone size appears in some rows only: once, few, many, or a class for an expanded clone.

j_gene: TRBJ1-5; abundance: NA; v_gene: TRBV6-5; d_gene: TRBD1; CDR3nt: TGTGCCAGCAGCTCGGGACAGGGCAACAATCAGCCCCAGCATTTT; CDR3aa: CASSSGQGNNQPQHF
j_gene: TRBJ2-5; abundance: NA; v_gene: TRBV6-2/TRBV6-3; d_gene: TRBD2; CDR3nt: TGTGCCAGCAGTAGAACGGGGGGGCTAACGACCCAGTACTTC; CDR3aa: CASSRTGGLTTQYF
j_gene: TRBJ1-1; abundance: NA; v_gene: TRBV19; d_gene: NA; CDR3nt: TGTGCCAGTAGTATTAGTTGGCAGGGATTGACTGAAGCTTTCTTT; CDR3aa: CASSISWQGLTEAFF
j_gene: TRBJ1-5; abundance: NA; v_gene: TRBV6-1; d_gene: NA; CDR3nt: TGTGCCAGCAGTGAACTGGGAGAGAGCAATCAGCCCCAGCATTTT; CDR3aa: CASSELGESNQPQHF
j_gene: TRBJ1-3; abundance: NA; v_gene: TRBV6-5; d_gene: NA; CDR3nt: TGTGCCAGCAGTTACGGGGGGGATGGAAACACCATATATTTT; CDR3aa: CASSYGGDGNTIYF
j_gene: TRBJ2-1; abundance: NA; v_gene: TRBV30; d_gene: NA; CDR3nt: TGTGCCTGGAGTGTACAGCTTTCACGGCAGTTCTTC; CDR3aa: CAWSVQLSRQFF
j_gene: TRBJ1-6; abundance: NA; v_gene: TRBV13; d_gene: NA; CDR3nt: TGTGCCAGCAGCTTAGAGGGGAAAAATTCACCCCTCCACTTT; CDR3aa: CASSLEGKNSPLHF
j_gene: TRBJ2-5; abundance: NA; v_gene: TRBV7-8; d_gene: NA; CDR3nt: TGTGCCAGCAGCCATGGGGGGGGCCTAGGAGAGACCCAGTACTTC; CDR3aa: CASSHGGGLGETQYF
j_gene: TRBJ2-7; abundance: NA; v_gene: TRBV5-4; d_gene: NA; CDR3nt: TGTGCCAGCAGCTTGGGGACTCATTCCTACGAGCAGTACTTC; CDR3aa: CASSLGTHSYEQYF
j_gene: TRBJ1-2; abundance: NA; v_gene: TRBV15; d_gene: NA; CDR3nt: TGTGCCACCAGCAGGGTTGGTGGGGGCCACTATGGCTACACCTTC; CDR3aa: CATSRVGGGHYGYTF
j_gene: TRBJ2-2; abundance: NA; v_gene: TRBV6-5; d_gene: NA; CDR3nt: TGTGCCAGCAGTTCAAGAGGGCTGAACACCGGGGAGCTGTTTTTT; CDR3aa: CASSSRGLNTGELFF
j_gene: TRBJ1-3; abundance: few; v_gene: TRBV6-5; d_gene: TRBD1; CDR3nt: TGTGCCAGCAGGTACGGACAGGCTGGAAACACCATATATTTT; CDR3aa: CASRYGQAGNTIYF
j_gene: TRBJ1-2; abundance: few; v_gene: TRBV6-2/TRBV6-3; d_gene: TRBD1; CDR3nt: TGTGCCAGCAGTTACCCGGCCCCCAGGGGGGACTATGGCTACACCTTC; CDR3aa: CASSYPAPRGDYGYTF
j_gene: TRBJ2-1; abundance: NA; v_gene: TRBV7-2; d_gene: NA; CDR3nt: TGTGCCAGCAGCATTGGTCTGAGTGGCAATGAGCAGTTCTTC; CDR3aa: CASSIGLSGNEQFF
j_gene: TRBJ1-1; abundance: NA; v_gene: TRBV5-1; d_gene: TRBD1; CDR3nt: TGCGCCAGCAGCTCGACAGGGGGAGAAGCTTTCTTT; CDR3aa: CASSSTGGEAFF
j_gene: TRBJ2-7; abundance: NA; v_gene: TRBV5-4; d_gene: TRBD1; CDR3nt: TGTGCCAGCAGCTCCCAACCGGGACAGGGCGTATACGAGCAGTACTTC; CDR3aa: CASSSQPGQGVYEQYF
j_gene: TRBJ1-5; abundance: NA; v_gene: TRBV19; d_gene: TRBD1; CDR3nt: TGTGCCAGTAGTATAGAATCCTCAGGGACAGGGAACAATCAGCCCCAGCATTTT; CDR3aa: CASSIESSGTGNNQPQHF
j_gene: TRBJ1-5; abundance: once; v_gene: TRBV10-3; d_gene: NA; CDR3nt: TGTGCCATCAGTGATTGGGCCAATCAGCCCCAGCATTTT; CDR3aa: CAISDWANQPQHF
j_gene: TRBJ1-2; abundance: NA; v_gene: TRBV19; d_gene: TRBD1; CDR3nt: TGTGCCAGCTCCAACAGGGGGCGTGGGTTGTTTGATGGCTACACCTTC; CDR3aa: CASSNRGRGLFDGYTF
j_gene: TRBJ2-5; abundance: NA; v_gene: TRBV7-9; d_gene: NA; CDR3nt: TGTGCCAGCAGCTACGAAGCGAGGACCCAGTACTTC; CDR3aa: CASSYEARTQYF
j_gene: TRBJ2-2; abundance: NA; v_gene: TRBV6-5; d_gene: TRBD1; CDR3nt: TGTGCCAGCAGTTACCGGGACAGTACGGACGGGGAGCTGTTTTTT; CDR3aa: CASSYRDSTDGELFF
j_gene: TRBJ1-1; abundance: NA; v_gene: TRBV2; d_gene: NA; CDR3nt: TGTGCCAGCAGTGAAAGGGGAGGAAACACTGAAGCTTTCTTT; CDR3aa: CASSERGGNTEAFF
j_gene: TRBJ2-7; abundance: few; v_gene: TRBV7-2; d_gene: NA; CDR3nt: TGTGCCAGCAGCGCCCGGGACAGCCGGAGGGTCCGTTACGAGCAGTACTTC; CDR3aa: CASSARDSRRVRYEQYF
j_gene: TRBJ2-3; abundance: NA; v_gene: TRBV2; d_gene: TRBD2; CDR3nt: TGTGCCAGCAGGGGACTAGCGGGTCCTGGAGATACGCAGTATTTT; CDR3aa: CASRGLAGPGDTQYF
j_gene: TRBJ1-3; abundance: NA; v_gene: TRBV7-6; d_gene: TRBD1; CDR3nt: TGTGCCAGCAGCGCGACAGGGCCGAGCTCTGGAAACACCATATATTTT; CDR3aa: CASSATGPSSGNTIYF
j_gene: TRBJ1-1; abundance: NA; v_gene: TRBV5-6; d_gene: NA; CDR3nt: TGTGCCAGCAACAAGAGAGGGGGTTTGGCTGAAGCTTTCTTT; CDR3aa: CASNKRGGLAEAFF
j_gene: TRBJ1-2; abundance: NA; v_gene: TRBV15; d_gene: NA; CDR3nt: TGTGCCACCAGCAGAAACCGACAGGATGAATATGGCTACACCTTC; CDR3aa: CATSRNRQDEYGYTF
j_gene: TRBJ1-1; abundance: once; v_gene: TRBV20-1; d_gene: TRBD1; CDR3nt: TGCAGTGCTACACAGGGGAGGGAAGCTTTCTTT; CDR3aa: CSATQGREAFF
j_gene: TRBJ2-2; abundance: NA; v_gene: TRBV24-1; d_gene: NA; CDR3nt: TGTGCCACCAGTGATTTCTCGAACACCGGGGAGCTGTTTTTT; CDR3aa: CATSDFSNTGELFF
j_gene: TRBJ2-5; abundance: NA; v_gene: TRBV29-1; d_gene: TRBD1; CDR3nt: TGCAGCGTGGATGGACAGGGTGCGGAGACCCAGTACTTC; CDR3aa: CSVDGQGAETQYF
j_gene: TRBJ1-5; abundance: NA; v_gene: TRBV6-4; d_gene: NA; CDR3nt: TGTGCCAGCAGTCAGCACGGGGGTCAGCCCCAGCATTTT; CDR3aa: CASSQHGGQPQHF
j_gene: TRBJ1-6; abundance: NA; v_gene: TRBV5-1; d_gene: TRBD1; CDR3nt: TGCGCCAGCAGCTCTGGGTTGGCAGGGGGCCCACCAAATAATTCACCCCTCCACTTT; CDR3aa: CASSSGLAGGPPNNSPLHF
j_gene: TRBJ1-6; abundance: NA; v_gene: TRBV6-2/TRBV6-3; d_gene: NA; CDR3nt: TGTGCCAGCAGTTACGCCCCGGTGGGGGCGCGGTATTCACCCCTCCACTTT; CDR3aa: CASSYAPVGARYSPLHF
j_gene: TRBJ2-5; abundance: NA; v_gene: TRBV29-1; d_gene: NA; CDR3nt: TGCAGCGTAGGAGCGCTGGAGACCCAGTACTTC; CDR3aa: CSVGALETQYF
j_gene: TRBJ1-1; abundance: NA; v_gene: TRBV3-1/TRBV3-2; d_gene: NA; CDR3nt: TGTGCCAGCAGCCGGTGGGGGCAGACGGCTGAAGCTTTCTTT; CDR3aa: CASSRWGQTAEAFF
j_gene: TRBJ2-7; abundance: NA; v_gene: TRBV20-1; d_gene: NA; CDR3nt: TGCAGTGCTAGATCAGGGTACGAGCAGTACTTC; CDR3aa: CSARSGYEQYF
j_gene: TRBJ1-5; abundance: NA; v_gene: TRBV19; d_gene: TRBD1; CDR3nt: TGTGCCAGTAGAACGACAGGGGCGAGCAATCAGCCCCAGCATTTT; CDR3aa: CASRTTGASNQPQHF
j_gene: TRBJ2-5; abundance: NA; v_gene: TRBV18; d_gene: NA; CDR3nt: TGTGCCAGCTCACCGAACAGGGCAGACCAAGAGACCCAGTACTTC; CDR3aa: CASSPNRADQETQYF
j_gene: TRBJ2-5; abundance: once; v_gene: TRBV11-3; d_gene: NA; CDR3nt: TGTGCCAGCAGCTTAGGGGGGCAGCAAGAGACCCAGTACTTC; CDR3aa: CASSLGGQQETQYF
j_gene: TRBJ2-1; abundance: NA; v_gene: TRBV9; d_gene: TRBD2; CDR3nt: TGTGCCAGCAGCGTAGGGACTAGCGGGGGACTTCTCTACAATGAGCAGTTCTTC; CDR3aa: CASSVGTSGGLLYNEQFF
j_gene: TRBJ1-2; abundance: NA; v_gene: TRBV5-1; d_gene: TRBD1; CDR3nt: TGCGCCAGCAGCTTGGCTCTGGGACAGGCCTATGGCTACACCTTC; CDR3aa: CASSLALGQAYGYTF
j_gene: TRBJ1-4; abundance: NA; v_gene: TRBV10-3; d_gene: NA; CDR3nt: TGTGCCATCAGTGTTTCGACTAATGAAAAACTGTTTTTT; CDR3aa: CAISVSTNEKLFF
j_gene: TRBJ1-3; abundance: NA; v_gene: TRBV7-8; d_gene: NA; CDR3nt: TGTGCCAGCAGCTTAGGAGGCAGTTCCTCTGGAAACACCATATATTTT; CDR3aa: CASSLGGSSSGNTIYF
j_gene: TRBJ2-2; abundance: NA; v_gene: TRBV3-1/TRBV3-2; d_gene: NA; CDR3nt: TGTGCCAGCAGCCAGTGGGGTGGGGGCAACACCGGGGAGCTGTTTTTT; CDR3aa: CASSQWGGGNTGELFF